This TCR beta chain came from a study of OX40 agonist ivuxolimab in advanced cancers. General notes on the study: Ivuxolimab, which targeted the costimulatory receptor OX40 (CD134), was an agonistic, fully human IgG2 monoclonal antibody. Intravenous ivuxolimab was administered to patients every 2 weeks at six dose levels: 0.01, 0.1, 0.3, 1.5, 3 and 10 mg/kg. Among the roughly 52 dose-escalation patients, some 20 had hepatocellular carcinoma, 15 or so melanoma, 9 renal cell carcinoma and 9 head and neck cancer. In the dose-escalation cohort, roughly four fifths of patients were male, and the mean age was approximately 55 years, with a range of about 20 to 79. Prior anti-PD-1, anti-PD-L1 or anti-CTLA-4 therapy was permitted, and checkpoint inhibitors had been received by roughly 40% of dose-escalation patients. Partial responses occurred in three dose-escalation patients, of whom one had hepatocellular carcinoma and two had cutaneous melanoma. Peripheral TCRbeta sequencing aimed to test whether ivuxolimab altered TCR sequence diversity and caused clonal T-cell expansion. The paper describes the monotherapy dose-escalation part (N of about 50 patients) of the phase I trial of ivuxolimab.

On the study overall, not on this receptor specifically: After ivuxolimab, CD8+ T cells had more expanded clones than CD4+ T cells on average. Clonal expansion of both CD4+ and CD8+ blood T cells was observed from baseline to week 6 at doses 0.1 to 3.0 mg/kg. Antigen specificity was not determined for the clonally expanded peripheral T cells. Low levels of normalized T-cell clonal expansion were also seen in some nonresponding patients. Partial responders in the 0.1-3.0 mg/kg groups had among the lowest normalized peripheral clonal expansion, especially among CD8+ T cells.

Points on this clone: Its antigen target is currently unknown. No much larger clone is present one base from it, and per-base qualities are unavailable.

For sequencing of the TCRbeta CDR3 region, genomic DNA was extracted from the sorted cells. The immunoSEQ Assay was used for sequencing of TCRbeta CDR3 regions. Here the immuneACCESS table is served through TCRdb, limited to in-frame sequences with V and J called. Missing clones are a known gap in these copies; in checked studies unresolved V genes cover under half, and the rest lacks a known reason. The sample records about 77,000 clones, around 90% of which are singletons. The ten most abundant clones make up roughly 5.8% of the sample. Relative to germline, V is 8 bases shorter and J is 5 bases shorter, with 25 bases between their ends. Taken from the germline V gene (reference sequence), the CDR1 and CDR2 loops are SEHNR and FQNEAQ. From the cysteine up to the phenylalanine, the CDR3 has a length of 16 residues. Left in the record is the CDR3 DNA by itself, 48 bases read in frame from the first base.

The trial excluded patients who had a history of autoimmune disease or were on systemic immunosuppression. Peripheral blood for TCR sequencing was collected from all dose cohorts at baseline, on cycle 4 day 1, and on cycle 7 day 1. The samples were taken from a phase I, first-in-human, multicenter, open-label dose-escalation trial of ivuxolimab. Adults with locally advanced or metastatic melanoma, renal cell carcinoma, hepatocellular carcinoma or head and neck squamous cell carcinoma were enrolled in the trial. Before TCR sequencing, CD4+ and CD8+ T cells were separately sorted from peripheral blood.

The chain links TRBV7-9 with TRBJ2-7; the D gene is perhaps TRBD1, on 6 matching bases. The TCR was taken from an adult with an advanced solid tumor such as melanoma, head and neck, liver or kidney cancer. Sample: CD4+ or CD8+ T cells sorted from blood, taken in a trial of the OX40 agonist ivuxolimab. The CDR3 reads CASERGVGGFLDEQYF. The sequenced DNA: TGTGCCAGCGAACGGGGTGTAGGGGGATTTCTGGACGAGCAGTACTTC.